This T cell receptor (beta chain) was profiled in a study of blood T cells in healthy people across ages. Findings and limits, study-wide: Long-lived donors carried more naive CD4+ cells and greater diversity than aged donors.

A J-beta primer mix and a sample-barcoded 5' primer were used in a second PCR of about 7 to 12 cycles. TCRdb re-derived calls from the 5' RACE reads in MiXCR, one entry per CDR3 protein. The sample lists about a million distinct CDR3 sequences, around two fifths occurring once. A note on this clonotype: The antigen is unknown.

CDR3 size: 13 residues. Looked up from germline, CDR1 is DFQATT and CDR2 is SNEGSKA (reference sequence). With V trimmed by 3 bases and J by 3 bases, 4 bases remained unmatched. This TCR came from a man aged 18-30 years in good health. The V gene is TRBV20-1, the J gene TRBJ2-7; 8 bases are a match to TRBD1. The source material was blood. The CDR3 sequence is CSASGQGVYEQYF. The CDR3 DNA follows: TGCAGTGCTAGTGGACAGGGAGTCTACGAGCAGTACTTC.